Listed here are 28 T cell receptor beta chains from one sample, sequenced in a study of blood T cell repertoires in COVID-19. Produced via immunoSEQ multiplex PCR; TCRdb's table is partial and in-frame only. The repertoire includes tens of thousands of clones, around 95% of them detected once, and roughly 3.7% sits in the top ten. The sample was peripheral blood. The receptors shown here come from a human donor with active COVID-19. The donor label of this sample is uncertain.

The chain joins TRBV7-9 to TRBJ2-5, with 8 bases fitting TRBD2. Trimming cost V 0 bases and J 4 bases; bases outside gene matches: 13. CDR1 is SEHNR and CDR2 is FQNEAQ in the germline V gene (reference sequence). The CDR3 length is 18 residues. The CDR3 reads CASSLARTGLVSGETQYF. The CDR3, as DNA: TGTGCCAGCAGCTTAGCCCGAACGGGACTAGTTTCCGGAGAGACCCAGTACTTC.

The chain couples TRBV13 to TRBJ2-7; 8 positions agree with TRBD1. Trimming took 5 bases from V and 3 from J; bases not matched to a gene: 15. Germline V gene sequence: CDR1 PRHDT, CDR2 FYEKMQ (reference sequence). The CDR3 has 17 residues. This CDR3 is CASSLYRGESMGYEQYF. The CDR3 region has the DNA TGTGCCAGCAGCCTCTACAGGGGGGAAAGCATGGGCTACGAGCAGTACTTC.

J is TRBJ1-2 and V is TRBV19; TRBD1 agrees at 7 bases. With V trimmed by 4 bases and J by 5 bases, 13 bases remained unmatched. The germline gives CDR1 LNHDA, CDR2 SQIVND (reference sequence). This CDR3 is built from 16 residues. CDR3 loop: CASSRQGPPAQYGYTF. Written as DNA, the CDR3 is TGTGCCAGTAGTAGACAGGGCCCCCCTGCTCAGTATGGCTACACCTTC.

CDR3 protein: CASSRTVTGVFRGANVLTF. The CDR3 DNA sequence: TGCGCCAGCAGCCGGACGGTGACAGGGGTATTCCGGGGGGCCAACGTCCTGACTTTC. The chain combines TRBV4-3 with TRBJ2-6; 8 positions agree with TRBD1. The CDR3 runs to 19 residues. The J segment lost 4 bases and the V segment lost 4 bases, leaving 15 bases of the junction unmatched. Germline V CDR1 and CDR2: LGHNA, YSLEER.

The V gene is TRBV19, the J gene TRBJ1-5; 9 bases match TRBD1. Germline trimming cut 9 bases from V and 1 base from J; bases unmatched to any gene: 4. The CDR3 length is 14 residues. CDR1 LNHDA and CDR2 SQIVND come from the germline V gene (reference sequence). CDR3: CASKQGASNQPQHF. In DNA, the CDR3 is TGTGCCAGCAAACAGGGGGCAAGCAATCAGCCCCAGCATTTT.

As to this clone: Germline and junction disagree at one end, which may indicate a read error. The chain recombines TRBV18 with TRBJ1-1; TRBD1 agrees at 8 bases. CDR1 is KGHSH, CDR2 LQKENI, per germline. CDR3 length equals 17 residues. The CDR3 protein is CASSRAGGDLLKTEAFF. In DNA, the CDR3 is TGTGCCAGCTCACGGGCAGGGGGCGATCTCTTGAAGACTGAAGCTTTCTTT.

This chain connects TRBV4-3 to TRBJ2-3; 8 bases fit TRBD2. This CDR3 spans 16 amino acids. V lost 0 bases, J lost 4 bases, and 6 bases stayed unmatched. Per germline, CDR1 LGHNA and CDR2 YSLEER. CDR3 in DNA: TGCGCCAGCAGCCAAGAGGGCGGGGGGTTCGCAGATACGCAGTATTTT. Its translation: CASSQEGGGFADTQYF.

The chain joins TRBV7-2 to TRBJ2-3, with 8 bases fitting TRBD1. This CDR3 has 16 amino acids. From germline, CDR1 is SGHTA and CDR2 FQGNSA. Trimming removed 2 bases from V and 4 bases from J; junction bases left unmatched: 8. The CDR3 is CASSLTRQGRPDTQYF. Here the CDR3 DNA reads TGTGCCAGCAGCTTAACCCGACAGGGGAGACCAGATACGCAGTATTTT.

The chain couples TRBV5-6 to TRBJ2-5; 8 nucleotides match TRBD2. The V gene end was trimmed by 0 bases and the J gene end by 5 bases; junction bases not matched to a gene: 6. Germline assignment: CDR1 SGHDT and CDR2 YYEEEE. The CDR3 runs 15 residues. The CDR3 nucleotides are TGTGCCAGCAGCTTGGGTGCGGGGGGATCGGAGACCCAGTACTTC. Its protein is CASSLGAGGSETQYF. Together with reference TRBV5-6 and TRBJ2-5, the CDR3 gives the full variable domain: DAGVTQSPTHLIKTRGQQVTLRCSPKSGHDTVSWYQQALGQGPQFIFQYYEEEERQRGNFPDRFSGHQFPNYSSELNVNALLLGDSALYLCASSLGAGGSETQYFGPGTRLLVL.

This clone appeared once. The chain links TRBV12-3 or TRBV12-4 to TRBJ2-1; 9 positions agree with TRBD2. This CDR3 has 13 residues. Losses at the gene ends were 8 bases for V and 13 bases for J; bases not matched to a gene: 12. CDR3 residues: CASGLSGGPLQFF. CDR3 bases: TGTGCCAGCGGCCTTAGCGGGGGACCCCTCCAGTTCTTC.

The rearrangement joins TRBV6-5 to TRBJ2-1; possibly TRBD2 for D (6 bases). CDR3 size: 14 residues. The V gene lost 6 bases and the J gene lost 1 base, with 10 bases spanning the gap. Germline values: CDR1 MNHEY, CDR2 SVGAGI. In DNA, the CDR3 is TGTGCCAGCAGCGCGGGAAGATCCTACAATGAGCAGTTCTTC. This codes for CASSAGRSYNEQFF.

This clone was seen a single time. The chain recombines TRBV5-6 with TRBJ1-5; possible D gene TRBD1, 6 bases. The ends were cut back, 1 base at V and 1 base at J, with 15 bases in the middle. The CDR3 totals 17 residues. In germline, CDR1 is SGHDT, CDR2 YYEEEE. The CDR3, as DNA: TGTGCCAGCAGCTTGTTCACAGGGACACACAGCAATCAGCCCCAGCATTTT. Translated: CASSLFTGTHSNQPQHF. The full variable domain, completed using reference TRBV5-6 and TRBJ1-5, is DAGVTQSPTHLIKTRGQQVTLRCSPKSGHDTVSWYQQALGQGPQFIFQYYEEEERQRGNFPDRFSGHQFPNYSSELNVNALLLGDSALYLCASSLFTGTHSNQPQHFGDGTRLSIL.

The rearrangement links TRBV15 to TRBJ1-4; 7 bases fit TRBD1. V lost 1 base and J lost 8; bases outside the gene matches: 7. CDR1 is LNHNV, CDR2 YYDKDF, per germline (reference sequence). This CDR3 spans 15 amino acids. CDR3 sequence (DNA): TGTGCCACCAGCAGAGTAAAACAGGGGAACGAAAAACTGTTTTTT. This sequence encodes CATSRVKQGNEKLFF.

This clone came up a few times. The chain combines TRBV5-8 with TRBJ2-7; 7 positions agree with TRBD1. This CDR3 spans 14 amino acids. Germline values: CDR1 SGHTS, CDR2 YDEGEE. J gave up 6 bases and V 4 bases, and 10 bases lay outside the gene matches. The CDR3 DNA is TGTGCCAGCAGCCGAACAGGGGCCGCGTTCGAGCAGTACTTC. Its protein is CASSRTGAAFEQYF.

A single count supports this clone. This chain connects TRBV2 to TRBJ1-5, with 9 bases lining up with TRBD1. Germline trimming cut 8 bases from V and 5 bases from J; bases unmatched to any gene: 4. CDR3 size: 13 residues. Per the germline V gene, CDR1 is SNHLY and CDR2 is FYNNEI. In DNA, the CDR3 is TGTGCCAGCTCAGGACAGGGGTATCAGCCCCAGCATTTT. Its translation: CASSGQGYQPQHF. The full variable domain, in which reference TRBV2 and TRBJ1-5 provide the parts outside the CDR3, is EPEVTQTPSHQVTQMGQEVILRCVPISNHLYFYWYRQILGQKVEFLVSFYNNEISEKSEIFDDQFSVERPDGSNFTLKIRSTKLEDSAMYFCASSGQGYQPQHFGDGTRLSIL.

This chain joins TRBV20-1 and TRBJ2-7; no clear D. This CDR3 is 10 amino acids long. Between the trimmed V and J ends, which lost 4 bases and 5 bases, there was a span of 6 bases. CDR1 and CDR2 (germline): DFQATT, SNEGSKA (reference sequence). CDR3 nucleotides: TGCAGTGCTACCGTTGACGAGCAGTACTTC. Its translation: CSATVDEQYF.

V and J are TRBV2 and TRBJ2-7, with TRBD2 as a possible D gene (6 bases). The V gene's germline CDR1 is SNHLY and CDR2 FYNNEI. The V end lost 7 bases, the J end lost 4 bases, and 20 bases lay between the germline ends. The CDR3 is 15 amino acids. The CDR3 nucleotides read TGTGCCAGCACACATGCGGGACCAGTTCGTTACGAGCAGTACTTC. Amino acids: CASTHAGPVRYEQYF.

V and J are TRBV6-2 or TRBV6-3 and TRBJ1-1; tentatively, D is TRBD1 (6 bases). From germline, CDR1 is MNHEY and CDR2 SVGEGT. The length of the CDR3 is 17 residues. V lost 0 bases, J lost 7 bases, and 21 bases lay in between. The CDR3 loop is CASSYSTRGTLRGEAFF. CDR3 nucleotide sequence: TGTGCCAGCAGTTACTCGACGAGGGGGACGTTAAGAGGTGAAGCTTTCTTT.

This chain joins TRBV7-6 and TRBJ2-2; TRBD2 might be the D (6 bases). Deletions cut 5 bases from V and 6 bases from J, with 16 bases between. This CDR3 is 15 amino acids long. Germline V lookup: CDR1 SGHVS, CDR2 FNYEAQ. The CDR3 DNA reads TGTGCCAGCAGCATTCCGGGAGTCTGGTCCGGGGAGCTGTTTTTT. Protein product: CASSIPGVWSGELFF.

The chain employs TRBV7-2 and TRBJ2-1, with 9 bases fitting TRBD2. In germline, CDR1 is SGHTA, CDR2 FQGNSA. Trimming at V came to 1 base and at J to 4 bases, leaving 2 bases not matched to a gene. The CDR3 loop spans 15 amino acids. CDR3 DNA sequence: TGTGCCAGCAGCTTAGGGCGGGGGGGTTACAATGAGCAGTTCTTC. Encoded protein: CASSLGRGGYNEQFF.

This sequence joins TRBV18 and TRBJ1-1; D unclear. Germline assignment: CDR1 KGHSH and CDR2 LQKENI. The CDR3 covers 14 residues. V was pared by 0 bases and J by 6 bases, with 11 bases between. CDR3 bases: TGTGCCAGCTCACCACCTGTAGGAGTATCTGAAGCTTTCTTT. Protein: CASSPPVGVSEAFF.

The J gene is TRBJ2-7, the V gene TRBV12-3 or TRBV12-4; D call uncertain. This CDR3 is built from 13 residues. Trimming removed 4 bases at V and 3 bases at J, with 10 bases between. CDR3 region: CASSSSTDYEQYF. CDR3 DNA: TGTGCCAGCAGTTCCTCCACAGACTACGAGCAGTACTTC.

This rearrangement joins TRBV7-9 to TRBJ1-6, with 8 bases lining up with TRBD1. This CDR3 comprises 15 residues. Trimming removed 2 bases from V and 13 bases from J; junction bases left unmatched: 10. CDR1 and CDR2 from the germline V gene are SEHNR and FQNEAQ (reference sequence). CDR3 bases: TGTGCCAGCAGCTTAATTACAGGGGGTCCGTCGCCCCTCCACTTT. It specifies CASSLITGGPSPLHF.

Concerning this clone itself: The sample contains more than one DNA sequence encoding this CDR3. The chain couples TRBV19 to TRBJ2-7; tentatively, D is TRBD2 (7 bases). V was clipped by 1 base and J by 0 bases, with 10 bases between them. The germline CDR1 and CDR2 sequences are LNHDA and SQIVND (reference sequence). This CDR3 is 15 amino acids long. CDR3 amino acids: CASSIGGGNSYEQYF. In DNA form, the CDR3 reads TGTGCCAGTAGTATAGGGGGGGGCAACTCCTACGAGCAGTACTTC.

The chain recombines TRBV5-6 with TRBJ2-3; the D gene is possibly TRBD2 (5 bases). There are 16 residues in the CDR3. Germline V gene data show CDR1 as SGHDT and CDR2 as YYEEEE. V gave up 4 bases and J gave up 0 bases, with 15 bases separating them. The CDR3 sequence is CASSPEPLGSTDTQYF. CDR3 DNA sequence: TGTGCCAGCAGCCCCGAACCACTAGGGAGCACAGATACGCAGTATTTT.

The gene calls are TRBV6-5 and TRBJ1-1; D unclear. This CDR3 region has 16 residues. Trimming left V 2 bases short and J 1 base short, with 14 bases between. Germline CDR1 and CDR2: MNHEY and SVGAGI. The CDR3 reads CASSYGGPGQNTEAFF. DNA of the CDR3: TGTGCCAGCAGTTACGGAGGTCCAGGTCAGAACACTGAAGCTTTCTTT.

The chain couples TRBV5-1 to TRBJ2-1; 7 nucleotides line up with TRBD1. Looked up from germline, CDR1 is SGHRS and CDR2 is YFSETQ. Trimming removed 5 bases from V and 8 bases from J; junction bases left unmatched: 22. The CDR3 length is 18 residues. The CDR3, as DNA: TGCGCCAGCAGACCCTCCCGACAGGGCCCCTATCAGGGCGATGAGCAGTTCTTC. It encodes CASRPSRQGPYQGDEQFF.

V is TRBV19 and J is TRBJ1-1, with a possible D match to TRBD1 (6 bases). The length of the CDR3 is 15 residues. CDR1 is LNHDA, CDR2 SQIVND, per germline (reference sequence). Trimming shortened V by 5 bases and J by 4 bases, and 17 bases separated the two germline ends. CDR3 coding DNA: TGTGCCAGTAGTTCACTCCAAGGGGGGGCCACTGAAGCTTTCTTT. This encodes CASSSLQGGATEAFF.